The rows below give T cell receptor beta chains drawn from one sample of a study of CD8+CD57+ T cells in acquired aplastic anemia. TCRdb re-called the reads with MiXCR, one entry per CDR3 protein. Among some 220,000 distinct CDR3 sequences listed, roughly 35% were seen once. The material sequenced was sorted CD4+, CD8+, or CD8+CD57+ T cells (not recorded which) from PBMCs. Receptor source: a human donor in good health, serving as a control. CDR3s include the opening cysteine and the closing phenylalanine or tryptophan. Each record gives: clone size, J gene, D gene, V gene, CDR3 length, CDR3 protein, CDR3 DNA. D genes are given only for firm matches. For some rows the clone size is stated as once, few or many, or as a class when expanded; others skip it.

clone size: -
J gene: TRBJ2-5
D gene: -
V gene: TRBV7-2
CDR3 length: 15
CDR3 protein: CASSFRAGAEETQYF
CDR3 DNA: TGTGCCAGCAGCTTTCGGGCAGGTGCGGAAGAGACCCAGTACTTC

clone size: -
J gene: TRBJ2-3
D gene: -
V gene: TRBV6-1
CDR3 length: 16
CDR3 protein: CASSRVLWGGTDTQYF
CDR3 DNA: TGTGCCAGCAGTAGGGTCCTGTGGGGAGGCACAGATACGCAGTATTTT

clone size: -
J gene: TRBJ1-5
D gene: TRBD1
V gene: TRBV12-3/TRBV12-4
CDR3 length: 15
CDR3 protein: CASSLKGQTSQPQHF
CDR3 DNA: TGTGCCAGCAGCTTAAAGGGACAGACAAGTCAGCCCCAGCATTTT

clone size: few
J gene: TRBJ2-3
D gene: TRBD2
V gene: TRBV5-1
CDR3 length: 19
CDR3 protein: CASSLAVAGGLASADTQYF
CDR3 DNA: TGCGCCAGCAGCTTGGCCGTTGCGGGGGGCCTGGCTAGCGCAGATACGCAGTATTTT

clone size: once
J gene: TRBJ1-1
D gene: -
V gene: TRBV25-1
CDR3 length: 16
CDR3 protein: CASSDGFRDGYTEAFF
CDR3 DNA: TGTGCCAGCAGTGATGGGTTTAGGGACGGATACACTGAAGCTTTCTTT

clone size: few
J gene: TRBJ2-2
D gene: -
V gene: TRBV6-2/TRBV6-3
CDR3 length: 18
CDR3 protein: CASSYSRTSRMGSGELFF
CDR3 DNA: TGTGCCAGCAGTTACTCGAGAACCTCGCGAATGGGGTCCGGGGAGCTGTTTTTT

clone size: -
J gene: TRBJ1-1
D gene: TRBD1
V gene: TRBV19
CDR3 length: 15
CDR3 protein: CASSIRTGRYTEAFF
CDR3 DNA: TGTGCCAGTAGTATTAGGACAGGCCGATACACTGAAGCTTTCTTT

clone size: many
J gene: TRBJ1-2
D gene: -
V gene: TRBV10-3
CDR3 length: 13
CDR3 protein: CAISSDGNYGYTF
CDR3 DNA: TGTGCCATCAGTTCTGACGGTAACTATGGCTACACCTTC

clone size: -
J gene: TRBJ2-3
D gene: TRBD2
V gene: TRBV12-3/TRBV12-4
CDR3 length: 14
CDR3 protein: CASSLGGVWDTQYF
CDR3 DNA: TGTGCCAGCAGTTTGGGGGGGGTTTGGGATACGCAGTATTTT

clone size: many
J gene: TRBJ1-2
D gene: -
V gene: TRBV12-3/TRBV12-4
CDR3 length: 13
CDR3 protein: CASSLNTNYGYTF
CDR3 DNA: TGTGCCAGCAGTTTGAATACGAACTATGGCTACACCTTC

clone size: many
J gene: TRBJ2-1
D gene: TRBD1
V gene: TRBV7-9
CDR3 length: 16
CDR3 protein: CASSLGLGTAYNEQFF
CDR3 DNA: TGTGCCAGCAGCTTAGGTTTAGGGACAGCTTACAATGAGCAGTTCTTC

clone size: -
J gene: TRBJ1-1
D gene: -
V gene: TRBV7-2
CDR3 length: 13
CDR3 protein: CASSLIWTGEAFF
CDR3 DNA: TGTGCCAGCAGCTTGATATGGACCGGTGAAGCTTTCTTT

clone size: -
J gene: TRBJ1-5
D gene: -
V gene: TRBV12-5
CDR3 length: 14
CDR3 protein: CANALWDSNQPQHF
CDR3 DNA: TGTGCTAATGCCCTGTGGGATAGCAATCAGCCCCAGCATTTT

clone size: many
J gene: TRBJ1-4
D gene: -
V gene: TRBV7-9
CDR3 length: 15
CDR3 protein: CASTPSGQVNEKLFF
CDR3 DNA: TGTGCCAGCACACCCTCGGGGCAGGTTAATGAAAAACTGTTTTTT

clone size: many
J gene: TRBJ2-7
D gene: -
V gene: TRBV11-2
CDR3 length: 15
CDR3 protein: CASSNPRDKTYEQYF
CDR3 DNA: TGTGCCAGCAGCAACCCCCGGGACAAGACCTACGAGCAGTACTTC

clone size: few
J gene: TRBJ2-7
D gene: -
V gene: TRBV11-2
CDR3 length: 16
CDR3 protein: CASSSPRRGIHYEQYF
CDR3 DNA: TGTGCCAGCAGCTCCCCCCGCCGGGGAATCCACTACGAGCAGTACTTC

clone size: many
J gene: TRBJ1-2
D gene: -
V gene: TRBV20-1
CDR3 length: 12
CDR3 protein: CSATAGFDGYTF
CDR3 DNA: TGCAGTGCTACGGCTGGGTTCGATGGCTACACCTTC

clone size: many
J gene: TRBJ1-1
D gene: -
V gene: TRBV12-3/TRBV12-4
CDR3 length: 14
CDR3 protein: CASSFTDTNTEAFF
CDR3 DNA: TGTGCCAGCAGTTTCACAGATACTAACACTGAAGCTTTCTTT

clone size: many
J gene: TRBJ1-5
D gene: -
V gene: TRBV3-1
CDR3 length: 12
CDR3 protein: CASSQGSQPQHF
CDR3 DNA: TGTGCCAGCAGCCAAGGTAGTCAGCCCCAGCATTTT

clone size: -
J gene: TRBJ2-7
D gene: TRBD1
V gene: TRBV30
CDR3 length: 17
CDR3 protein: CAWSVRWYRGPIHEQYF
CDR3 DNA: TGTGCCTGGAGTGTACGGTGGTACAGGGGTCCTATCCACGAGCAGTACTTC

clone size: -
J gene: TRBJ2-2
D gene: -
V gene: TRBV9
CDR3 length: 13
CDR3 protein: CASSIPVYGELFF
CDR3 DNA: TGTGCCAGTAGTATCCCGGTTTACGGGGAGCTGTTTTTT

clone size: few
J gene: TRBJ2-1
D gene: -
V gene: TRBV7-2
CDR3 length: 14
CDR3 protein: CASSLEIRFGEQFF
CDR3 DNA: TGTGCCAGCAGCTTAGAGATTAGGTTCGGTGAGCAGTTCTTC

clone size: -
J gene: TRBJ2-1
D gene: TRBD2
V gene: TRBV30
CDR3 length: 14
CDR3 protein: CAWSNPSGSDEQFF
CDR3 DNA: TGTGCCTGGAGTAACCCTAGCGGGAGCGATGAGCAGTTCTTC

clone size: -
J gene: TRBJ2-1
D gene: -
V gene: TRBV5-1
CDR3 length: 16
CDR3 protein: CASSYLPSTSVNEQFF
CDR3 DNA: TGCGCCAGCAGCTATCTACCCTCTACGTCTGTCAATGAGCAGTTCTTC

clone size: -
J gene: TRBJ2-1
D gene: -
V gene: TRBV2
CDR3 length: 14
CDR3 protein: CASSEQLRDNEQFF
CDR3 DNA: TGTGCCAGCAGTGAACAATTGAGGGACAATGAGCAGTTCTTC

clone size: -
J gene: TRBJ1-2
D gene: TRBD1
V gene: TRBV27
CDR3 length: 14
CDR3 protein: CASRGQGETGGYTF
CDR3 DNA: TGTGCCAGCAGGGGACAGGGGGAGACCGGTGGCTACACCTTC

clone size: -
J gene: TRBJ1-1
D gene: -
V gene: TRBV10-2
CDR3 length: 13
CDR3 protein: CASSVMGVTEAFF
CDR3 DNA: TGCGCCAGCAGTGTAATGGGGGTCACTGAAGCTTTCTTT

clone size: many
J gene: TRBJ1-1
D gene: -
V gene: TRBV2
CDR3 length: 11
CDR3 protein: CASSEKWGLVF
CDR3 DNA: TGTGCCAGCAGTGAAAAGTGGGGACTAGTCTTT

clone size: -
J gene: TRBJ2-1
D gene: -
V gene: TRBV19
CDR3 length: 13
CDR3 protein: CASTEDRNTEQFF
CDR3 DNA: TGTGCCAGTACGGAGGATAGGAACACTGAGCAGTTCTTC

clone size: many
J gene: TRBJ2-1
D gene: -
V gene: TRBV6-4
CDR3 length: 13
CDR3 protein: CASSQESYNEQFF
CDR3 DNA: TGTGCCAGCAGTCAAGAATCCTACAATGAGCAGTTCTTC

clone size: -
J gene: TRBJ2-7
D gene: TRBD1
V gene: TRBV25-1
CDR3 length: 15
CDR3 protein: CASSNVGTGTYEQYF
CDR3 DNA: TGTGCCAGCAGTAATGTTGGGACAGGGACCTACGAGCAGTACTTC

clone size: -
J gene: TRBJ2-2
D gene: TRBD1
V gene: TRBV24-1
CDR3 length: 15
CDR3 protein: CATSDPRGLGGELFF
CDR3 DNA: TGTGCCACCAGTGACCCAAGGGGGCTTGGCGGGGAGCTGTTTTTT

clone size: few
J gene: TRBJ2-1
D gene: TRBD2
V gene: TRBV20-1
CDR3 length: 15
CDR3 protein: CSARTLAESYNEQFF
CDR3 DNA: TGCAGTGCTAGGACCCTAGCGGAGTCCTACAATGAGCAGTTCTTC

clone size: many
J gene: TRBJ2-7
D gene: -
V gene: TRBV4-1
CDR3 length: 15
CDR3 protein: CASSQVANENYEQYF
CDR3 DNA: TGCGCCAGCAGCCAGGTGGCCAACGAAAACTACGAGCAGTACTTC

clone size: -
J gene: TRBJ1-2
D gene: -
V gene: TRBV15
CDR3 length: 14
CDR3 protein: CATSRGVRDYGYTF
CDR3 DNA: TGTGCCACCAGCAGAGGGGTGAGAGACTATGGCTACACCTTC

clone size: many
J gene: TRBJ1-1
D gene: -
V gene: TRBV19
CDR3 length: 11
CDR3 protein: CASSVKKGAFF
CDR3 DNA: TGTGCCAGTAGTGTTAAAAAGGGGGCTTTCTTT

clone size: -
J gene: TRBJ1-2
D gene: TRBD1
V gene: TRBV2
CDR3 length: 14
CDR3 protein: CASSVEGTGYGYTF
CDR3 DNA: TGTGCCAGCAGTGTCGAGGGGACAGGATATGGCTACACCTTC

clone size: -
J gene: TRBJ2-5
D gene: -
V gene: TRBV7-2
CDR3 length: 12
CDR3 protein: CASGRVVETQYF
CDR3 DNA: TGTGCCAGCGGACGGGTGGTAGAGACCCAGTACTTC